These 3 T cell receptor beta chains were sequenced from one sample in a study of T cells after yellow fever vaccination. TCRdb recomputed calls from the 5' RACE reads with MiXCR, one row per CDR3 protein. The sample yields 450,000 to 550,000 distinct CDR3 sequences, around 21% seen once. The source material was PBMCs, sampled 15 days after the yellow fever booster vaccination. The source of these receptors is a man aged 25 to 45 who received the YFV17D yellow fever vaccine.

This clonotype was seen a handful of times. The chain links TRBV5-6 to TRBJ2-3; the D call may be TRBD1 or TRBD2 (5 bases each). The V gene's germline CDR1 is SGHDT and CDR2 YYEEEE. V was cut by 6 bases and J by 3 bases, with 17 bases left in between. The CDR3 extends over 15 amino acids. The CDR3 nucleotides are TGTGCCAGCACCGGGGCTGGGGTTTGGACAGATACGCAGTATTTT. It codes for CASTGAGVWTDTQYF.

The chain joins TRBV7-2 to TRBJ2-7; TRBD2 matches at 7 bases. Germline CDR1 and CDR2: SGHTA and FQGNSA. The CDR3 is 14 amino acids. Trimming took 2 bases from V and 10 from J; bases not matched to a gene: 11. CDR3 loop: CASSLTRTSWEQYF. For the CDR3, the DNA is TGTGCCAGCAGCTTAACCAGGACTAGTTGGGAACAGTACTTC.

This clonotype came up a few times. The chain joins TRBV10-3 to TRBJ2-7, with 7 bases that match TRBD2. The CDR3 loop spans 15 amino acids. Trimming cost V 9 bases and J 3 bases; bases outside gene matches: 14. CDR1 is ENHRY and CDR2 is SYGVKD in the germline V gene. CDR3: CAIKSSAGTNYEQYF. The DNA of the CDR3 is TGTGCCATAAAAAGTTCCGCAGGGACTAACTACGAGCAGTACTTC.